What follows is one TCR beta chain and its context. What it binds is not known. The repertoire was sequenced with immunoSEQ multiplex PCR; TCRdb's copy has only in-frame clones and lacks some. The sample consists of approximately 160,000 clones, 90% to 95% of them appearing once. These data belong to a study of T cell responses to AZD1222 COVID-19 vaccine. Study summary: Pooled in the analysis were second doses at about 4 or about 12 weeks.

CDR3 size: 14 residues. The germline CDR1 and CDR2 sequences are MNHNS and SASEGT. V shed 0 bases and J 4 bases; nucleotides not matched to a gene: 1. General study findings and limits: CD4 TCRs associated with vaccination spanned spike, dominating at 160-218 and 743-854. Of spike-specific TCRs, nearly half reportedly target regions left unmutated in variants.

Sequenced here: peripheral blood, sampled on day 0 of AZD1222 vaccination. The TCR comes from an adult in good health. The chain combines TRBV6-1 with TRBJ1-2, with 8 bases lining up with TRBD1. CDR3 in amino acids: CASSEAGTGYGYTF. The CDR3 nucleotides read TGTGCCAGCAGTGAAGCTGGGACAGGCTATGGCTACACCTTC.